This TCR beta chain came from a study of T cells in Graves' hyperthyroidism and ophthalmopathy. The CDR3 covers 13 residues. The ends lost 6 bases at V and 5 bases at J; junction bases unmatched: 6. The investigators amplified TCR beta CDR3 regions from RNA transcripts. When the TCR CDR3 underwent first-round RT-PCR, the HTBI primer set was used. TCRdb redid the calling of the multiplex PCR reads with MiXCR, one entry per CDR3 protein. The data show more than 350,000 distinct CDR3 sequences, with over 12% seen just once and roughly a fifth held by the top ten. Ophthalmopathy cases scored 3 or more on the Clinical Activity Score and 4 or more on NOSPECS grade, with duration below 3 months. Researchers barred patients who had uncontrolled infection, other autoimmune disease, pregnancy or lactation. This clonotype was seen at least ten times. Its antigen is unidentified. Study-level findings and limits: A 13 V-J signature model discriminated ophthalmopathy versus stable hyperthyroidism.

The chain uses TRBV12-3 or TRBV12-4 and TRBJ1-2; 7 bases map to TRBD1. The sequencing sample was made of blood. This receptor was taken from a woman aged 55-70 years with Graves' ophthalmopathy. This chain's CDR3 is CASRQDRSYGYTF. CDR3 DNA sequence: TGTGCCAGCAGGCAGGACAGGTCTTATGGCTACACCTTC.